Following are 21 T cell receptor beta chains from one sample sequenced in a study of cytomegalovirus exposure and HLA in healthy donors. The PCR contained 60 Vbeta and 13 Jbeta primers. The table came from immunoSEQ multiplex PCR; TCRdb's copy has only in-frame clones and leaves some out. Of around 72,000 clones listed, 60% to 75% are singletons. Specimen: PBMCs. The receptors were sampled from a man between 35 and 55 years old in good health and CMV-seropositive.

V usage is TRBV20-1 and J usage is TRBJ1-1, with unresolved D. Trimming removed 4 bases at V and 6 bases at J, with 9 bases between. Germline V lookup: CDR1 DFQATT, CDR2 SNEGSKA (reference sequence). This CDR3 spans 11 amino acids. This chain's CDR3 is CSATGRAEAFF. As DNA, the CDR3 is TGCAGTGCTACTGGGAGGGCTGAAGCTTTCTTT.

The sample holds a few counts of this clone. This chain's CDR3 is CASSQLPSLVGNTIYF. As DNA, the CDR3 is TGCGCCAGCAGCCAACTCCCGTCCCTAGTGGGAAACACCATATATTTT. The chain uses TRBV4-1 and TRBJ1-3; D is unclear. CDR3 length equals 16 residues. Per the germline V gene, CDR1 is MGHRA and CDR2 is YSYEKL. The V and J ends lost 2 bases and 4 bases respectively, with 15 bases between them.

This clone was counted once. The chain recombines TRBV5-4 with TRBJ2-3, with D unresolved. The germline V gene encodes CDR1 SGHNT and CDR2 YYREEE (reference sequence). This CDR3 contains 14 residues. Trimming took off 3 bases at V and 0 bases at J, with 8 bases between the two ends. CDR3 residues: CASSSSYSTDTQYF. CDR3 sequence (DNA): TGTGCCAGCAGCTCCAGTTATAGCACAGATACGCAGTATTTT.

This rearrangement joins TRBV28 to TRBJ2-4; perhaps TRBD2 as D (5 bases). There are 13 residues in the CDR3. Trimming left V 8 bases short and J 3 bases short, with 11 bases between. The germline V gene encodes CDR1 MDHEN and CDR2 SYDVKM. The CDR3: CASAGVLKNIQYF. The CDR3 DNA reads TGTGCCAGCGCCGGGGTGCTCAAAAACATTCAGTACTTC.

V usage is TRBV6-5 and J usage is TRBJ2-7, with TRBD2 identical over 9 bases. J lost 7 bases, V lost 2 bases, and 9 bases had no gene match. Germline lookup yields CDR1 MNHEY and CDR2 SVGAGI. CDR3 length equals 15 residues. CDR3 amino acids: CASSYGGGGAKEQYF. CDR3 DNA sequence: TGTGCCAGCAGTTACGGGGGCGGGGGGGCAAAAGAGCAGTACTTC.

This clone was recorded a few times. This chain connects TRBV11-2 to TRBJ2-3; no clear D gene. This CDR3 spans 14 amino acids. Trimming took off 0 bases at V and 0 bases at J, with 4 bases between the two ends. Germline V CDR1 and CDR2: SGHAT, FQNNGV. The CDR3 DNA reads as TGTGCCAGCAGCTTAGACCGTAGCACAGATACGCAGTATTTT. This gives the protein CASSLDRSTDTQYF.

The gene calls are TRBV6-5 and TRBJ2-7, with D uncertain. V was clipped by 1 base and J by 3 bases, with 7 bases between them. The CDR3 has 13 residues. Germline V lookup: CDR1 MNHEY, CDR2 SVGAGI. The DNA of the CDR3 is TGTGCCAGCAGTTACTTGACTGGCTACGAGCAGTACTTC. It codes for CASSYLTGYEQYF.

The V call is TRBV5-1, the J call TRBJ2-3; 9 bases agree with TRBD2. The CDR3 contains 16 residues. V lost 4 bases and J lost 3; bases outside the gene matches: 9. CDR1 SGHRS and CDR2 YFSETQ come from the germline V gene. This chain's CDR3 is CASSRGAGGPTDTQYF. Written as DNA, the CDR3 is TGCGCCAGCAGCCGAGGGGCGGGGGGGCCGACAGATACGCAGTATTTT.

The chain combines TRBV5-6 with TRBJ2-7; D is possibly TRBD1 (6 bases). The CDR3 spans 15 residues. Germline-derived CDR1 and CDR2 are SGHDT and YYEEEE. Trimming stripped 1 base from V and 5 bases from J, with 16 bases between. The CDR3 nucleotides read TGTGCCAGCAGCTTGTATGGGGGCCCCGCGAACGAGCAGTACTTC. This gives the protein CASSLYGGPANEQYF.

This clone was found a few times. The chain joins TRBV9 to TRBJ2-1, with 9 nucleotides matching TRBD2. Germline CDR1 reads SGDLS; CDR2 reads YYNGEE. This CDR3 contains 15 residues. V gave up 3 bases and J gave up 3 bases; unmatched junction bases: 4. CDR3 residues: CASSAPSGDYNEQFF. In DNA form, the CDR3 reads TGTGCCAGCAGCGCCCCTAGCGGGGACTACAATGAGCAGTTCTTC.

The chain has TRBV28 and TRBJ1-2; TRBD1 matches at 11 bases. The V gene's germline CDR1 is MDHEN and CDR2 SYDVKM. The junction had 6 bases not matched to a gene; V was cut back by 7 bases and J by 5 bases. CDR3 size: 14 residues. This chain's CDR3 is CASIPGQGAYGYTF. In DNA, the CDR3 is TGTGCCAGCATACCTGGACAGGGGGCATATGGCTACACCTTC.

The chain uses TRBV7-3 and TRBJ1-6; possible D gene TRBD1, 6 bases. Germline-derived CDR1 and CDR2 are SGHTA and FQGTGA. V was clipped by 2 bases and J by 9 bases, with 14 bases between them. The CDR3 has 15 residues. The CDR3 DNA is TGTGCCAGCAGCTTAGGGCAGGGGTTGGTTTCACCCCTCCACTTT. It is translated as CASSLGQGLVSPLHF.

A single count supports this clone. The chain combines TRBV10-3 with TRBJ1-2, with D tentatively TRBD1 (5 bases). CDR1 and CDR2 (germline): ENHRY, SYGVKD. CDR3 size: 13 residues. Trimming took 4 bases from V and 3 from J, leaving 9 bases between them. CDR3 DNA sequence: TGTGCCATCAGTGCACGGGGGGACTATGGCTACACCTTC. This translates into CAISARGDYGYTF.

This clone was seen a few times. V and J are TRBV14 and TRBJ2-5; 7 nucleotides agree with TRBD2. Germline V CDR1 and CDR2: SGHDN, FVKESK. V lost 0 bases to trimming and J lost 1 base; unmatched junction nucleotides: 5. CDR3 size: 16 residues. The CDR3 DNA follows: TGTGCCAGCAGCCAAGATCTGGGGACTATCCAAGAGACCCAGTACTTC. This translates into CASSQDLGTIQETQYF.

This clone was picked up a small number of times. V gene TRBV6-1 combines with J gene TRBJ2-5, with 7 bases fitting TRBD2. The CDR3 loop spans 16 amino acids. V was clipped by 0 bases and J by 5 bases; unmatched bases: 9. Germline-derived CDR1 and CDR2 are MNHNS and SASEGT. The CDR3 DNA reads TGTGCCAGCAGTGAAGCGCGAGCGGGACCCTGGGAGACCCAGTACTTC. Translated, it gives CASSEARAGPWETQYF.

The chain is built from TRBV25-1 and TRBJ1-2, with D perhaps TRBD1 (6 bases). CDR3 length: 15 residues. V was trimmed by 4 bases and J by 4 bases, leaving 16 bases between them. Germline-derived CDR1 and CDR2 are MGHDK and SYGVNS. The CDR3 DNA sequence: TGTGCCAGCAGTGGCTACTTAGGGGGGGGCTATGGCTACACCTTC. Translating gives CASSGYLGGGYGYTF.

The chain recombines TRBV2 with TRBJ2-3, with TRBD1 identical over 9 bases. CDR1 is SNHLY, CDR2 FYNNEI, per germline. The trim removed 6 bases at V and 2 bases at J, leaving 6 bases unmatched. CDR3 length: 15 residues. Written as DNA, the CDR3 is TGTGCCAGCAGCATGGACAGGGGTGTCACAGATACGCAGTATTTT. It specifies CASSMDRGVTDTQYF.

This chain joins TRBV9 and TRBJ2-3; D is perhaps TRBD1 (6 bases). V was trimmed by 3 bases and J by 2 bases, leaving 13 bases between them. This CDR3 spans 15 amino acids. CDR1 is SGDLS and CDR2 is YYNGEE in the germline V gene. The CDR3 loop reads CASSAEDSYTDTQYF. The CDR3 region has the DNA TGTGCCAGCAGCGCTGAGGACAGCTACACAGATACGCAGTATTTT. The full variable domain, completed using reference TRBV9 and TRBJ2-3, is DSGVTQTPKHLITATGQRVTLRCSPRSGDLSVYWYQQSLDQGLQFLIQYYNGEERAKGNILERFSAQQFPDLHSELNLSSLELGDSALYFCASSAEDSYTDTQYFGPGTRLTVL.

This clone was seen more than once but under ten times. The chain is built from TRBV9 and TRBJ2-7, with TRBD1 matching over 9 bases. The CDR3 extends over 15 amino acids. Per germline, CDR1 SGDLS and CDR2 YYNGEE. V shed 4 bases and J 6 bases; nucleotides not matched to a gene: 11. The DNA for the CDR3 is TGTGCCAGCAGCTCCCCCCCCCGGACAGGGGTCGAGCAGTACTTC. It yields the protein CASSSPPRTGVEQYF. The whole variable domain, filled in from reference TRBV9 and TRBJ2-7, reads DSGVTQTPKHLITATGQRVTLRCSPRSGDLSVYWYQQSLDQGLQFLIQYYNGEERAKGNILERFSAQQFPDLHSELNLSSLELGDSALYFCASSSPPRTGVEQYFGPGTRLTVT.

The CDR3 sequence is CASSVSGGSSYEQYF. CDR3 sequence (DNA): TGTGCCAGCAGCGTAAGCGGGGGCAGCTCCTACGAGCAGTACTTC. V and J are TRBV9 and TRBJ2-7, with 8 positions matching TRBD2. The CDR3 totals 15 residues. J gave up 0 bases and V 1 base, and 3 bases lay outside the gene matches. The germline gives CDR1 SGDLS, CDR2 YYNGEE.

The count of this clone is one. V is TRBV2 and J is TRBJ2-1; D is ambiguous. V was trimmed by 6 bases and J by 0 bases, leaving 9 bases between them. The CDR3 is made up of 14 amino acids. Germline lookup yields CDR1 SNHLY and CDR2 FYNNEI. The CDR3 region is CASRKESSYNEQFF. The CDR3 DNA follows: TGTGCCAGCAGAAAGGAGTCCTCCTACAATGAGCAGTTCTTC.